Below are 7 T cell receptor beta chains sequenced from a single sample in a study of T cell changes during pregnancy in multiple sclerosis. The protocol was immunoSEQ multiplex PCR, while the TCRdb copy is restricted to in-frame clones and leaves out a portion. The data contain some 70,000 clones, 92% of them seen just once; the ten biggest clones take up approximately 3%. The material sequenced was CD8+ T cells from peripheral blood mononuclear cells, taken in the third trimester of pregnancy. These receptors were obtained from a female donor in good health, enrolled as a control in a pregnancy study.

CDR3: CASTGKNTGELFF. DNA of the CDR3: TGTGCCAGCACCGGTAAGAACACCGGGGAGCTGTTTTTT. The J gene is TRBJ2-2, the V gene TRBV25-1, with no clear D. The V and J ends lost 7 bases and 1 base respectively, with 7 bases between them. CDR1 MGHDK and CDR2 SYGVNS come from the germline V gene. This CDR3 is built from 13 residues.

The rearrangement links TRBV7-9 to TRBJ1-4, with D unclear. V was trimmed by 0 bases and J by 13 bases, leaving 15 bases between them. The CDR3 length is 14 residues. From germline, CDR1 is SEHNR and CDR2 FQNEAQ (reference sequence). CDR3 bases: TGTGCCAGCAGCTTAGCGAGGGCGGGGTCGGGACTGTTTTTT. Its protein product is CASSLARAGSGLFF.

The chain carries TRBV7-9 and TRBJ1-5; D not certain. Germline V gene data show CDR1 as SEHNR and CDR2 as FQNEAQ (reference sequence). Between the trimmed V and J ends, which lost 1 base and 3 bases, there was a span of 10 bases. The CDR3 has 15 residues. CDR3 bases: TGTGCCAGCAGCTTAGGGCATACTATCAATCAGCCCCAGCATTTT. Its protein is CASSLGHTINQPQHF.

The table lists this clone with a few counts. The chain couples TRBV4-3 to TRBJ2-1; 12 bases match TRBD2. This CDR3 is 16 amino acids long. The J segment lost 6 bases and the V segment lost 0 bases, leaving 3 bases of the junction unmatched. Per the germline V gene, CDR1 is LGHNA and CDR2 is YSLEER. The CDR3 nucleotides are TGCGCCAGCAGCCAAGATCCTAGCGGGGGGGCCAATGAGCAGTTCTTC. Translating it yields CASSQDPSGGANEQFF.

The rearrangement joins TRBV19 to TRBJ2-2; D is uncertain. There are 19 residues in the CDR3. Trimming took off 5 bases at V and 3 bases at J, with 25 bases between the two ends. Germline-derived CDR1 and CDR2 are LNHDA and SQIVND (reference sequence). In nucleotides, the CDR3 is TGTGCCAGTAGTTATATGTTCAGAAAAATTGGAGTGGACACCGGGGAGCTGTTTTTT. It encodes CASSYMFRKIGVDTGELFF.

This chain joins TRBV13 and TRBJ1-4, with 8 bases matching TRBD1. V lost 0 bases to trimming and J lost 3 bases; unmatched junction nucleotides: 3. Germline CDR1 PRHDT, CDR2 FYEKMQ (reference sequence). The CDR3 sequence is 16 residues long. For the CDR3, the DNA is TGTGCCAGCAGCTTAGGGTCCAGGGGGCCTAATGAAAAACTGTTTTTT. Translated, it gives CASSLGSRGPNEKLFF.

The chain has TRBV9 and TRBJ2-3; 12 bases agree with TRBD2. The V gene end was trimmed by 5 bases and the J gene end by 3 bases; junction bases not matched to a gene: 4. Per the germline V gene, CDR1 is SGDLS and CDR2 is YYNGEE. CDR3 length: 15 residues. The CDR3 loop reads CASSTGLAGTDTQYF. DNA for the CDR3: TGTGCCAGCAGTACTGGACTAGCGGGGACAGATACGCAGTATTTT.